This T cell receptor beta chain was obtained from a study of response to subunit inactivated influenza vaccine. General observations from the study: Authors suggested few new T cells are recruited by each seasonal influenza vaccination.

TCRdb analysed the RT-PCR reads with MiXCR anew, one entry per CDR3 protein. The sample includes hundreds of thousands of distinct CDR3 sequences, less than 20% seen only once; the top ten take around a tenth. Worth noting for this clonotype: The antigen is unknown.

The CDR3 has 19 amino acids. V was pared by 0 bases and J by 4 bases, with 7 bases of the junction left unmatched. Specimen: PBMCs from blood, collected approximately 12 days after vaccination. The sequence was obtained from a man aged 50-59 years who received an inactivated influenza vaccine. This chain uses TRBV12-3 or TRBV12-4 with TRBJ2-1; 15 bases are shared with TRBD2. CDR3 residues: CASSLALGLAGGRYNEQFF. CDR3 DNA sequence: TGTGCCAGCAGTTTAGCGCTAGGACTAGCGGGGGGGCGGTACAATGAGCAGTTCTTC.